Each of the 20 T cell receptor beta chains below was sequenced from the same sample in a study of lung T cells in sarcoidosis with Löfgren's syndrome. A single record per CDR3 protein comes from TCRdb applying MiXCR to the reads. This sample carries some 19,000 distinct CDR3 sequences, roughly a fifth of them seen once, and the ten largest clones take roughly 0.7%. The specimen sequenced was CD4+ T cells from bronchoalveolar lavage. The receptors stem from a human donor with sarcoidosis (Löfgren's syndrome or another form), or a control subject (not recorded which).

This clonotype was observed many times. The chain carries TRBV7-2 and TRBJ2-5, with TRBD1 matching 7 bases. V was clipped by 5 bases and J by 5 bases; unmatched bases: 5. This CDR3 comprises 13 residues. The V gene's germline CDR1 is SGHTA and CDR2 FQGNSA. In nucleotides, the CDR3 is TGTGCCAGCAGCCTAAGGGGGCACGAGACCCAGTACTTC. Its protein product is CASSLRGHETQYF. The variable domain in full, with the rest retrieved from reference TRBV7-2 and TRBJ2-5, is GAGVSQSPSNKVTEKGKDVELRCDPISGHTALYWYRQSLGQGLEFLIYFQGNSAPDKSGLPSDRFSAERTGGSVSTLTIQRTQQEDSAVYLCASSLRGHETQYFGPGTRLLVL.

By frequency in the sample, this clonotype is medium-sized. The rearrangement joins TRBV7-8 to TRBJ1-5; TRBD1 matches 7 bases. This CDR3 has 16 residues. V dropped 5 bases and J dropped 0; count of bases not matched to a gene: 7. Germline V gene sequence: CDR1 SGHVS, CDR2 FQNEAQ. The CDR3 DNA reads TGTGCCAGCAGCCCCTGGGACAGAAATAGCAATCAGCCCCAGCATTTT. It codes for CASSPWDRNSNQPQHF.

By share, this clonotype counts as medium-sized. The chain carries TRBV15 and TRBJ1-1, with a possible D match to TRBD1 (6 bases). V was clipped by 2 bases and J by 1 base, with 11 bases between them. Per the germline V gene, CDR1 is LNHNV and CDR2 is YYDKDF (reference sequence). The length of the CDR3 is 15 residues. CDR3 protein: CATSRTGTRNTEAFF. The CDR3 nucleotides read TGTGCCACCAGCAGAACCGGGACACGGAACACTGAAGCTTTCTTT.

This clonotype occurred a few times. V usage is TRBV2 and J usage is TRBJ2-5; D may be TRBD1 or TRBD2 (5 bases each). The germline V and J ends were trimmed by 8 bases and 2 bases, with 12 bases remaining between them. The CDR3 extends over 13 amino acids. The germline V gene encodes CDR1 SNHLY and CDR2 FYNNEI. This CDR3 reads CASRDGTQETQYF. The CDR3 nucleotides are TGTGCCAGCCGGGACGGAACACAAGAGACCCAGTACTTC.

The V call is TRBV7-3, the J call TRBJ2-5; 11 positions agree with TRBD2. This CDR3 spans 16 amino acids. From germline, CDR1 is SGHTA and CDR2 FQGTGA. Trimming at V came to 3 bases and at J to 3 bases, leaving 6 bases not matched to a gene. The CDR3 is CASSLASGRFEETQYF. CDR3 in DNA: TGTGCCAGCAGCTTGGCTAGCGGGAGGTTTGAAGAGACCCAGTACTTC.

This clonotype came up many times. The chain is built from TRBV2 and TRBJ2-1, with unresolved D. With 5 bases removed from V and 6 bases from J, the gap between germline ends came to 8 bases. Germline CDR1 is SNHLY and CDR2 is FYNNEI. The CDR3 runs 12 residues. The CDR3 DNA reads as TGTGCCAGCAGTCCCCGCCCCAATGAGCAGTTCTTC. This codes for CASSPRPNEQFF.

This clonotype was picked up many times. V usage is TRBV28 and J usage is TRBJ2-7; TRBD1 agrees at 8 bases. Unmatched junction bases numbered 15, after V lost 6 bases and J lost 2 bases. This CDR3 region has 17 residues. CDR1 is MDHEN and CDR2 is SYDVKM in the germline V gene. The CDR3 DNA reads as TGTGCCAGCAGCCCAACCCGAAGGCAGGGGGCCCCCTACGAGCAGTACTTC. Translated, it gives CASSPTRRQGAPYEQYF.

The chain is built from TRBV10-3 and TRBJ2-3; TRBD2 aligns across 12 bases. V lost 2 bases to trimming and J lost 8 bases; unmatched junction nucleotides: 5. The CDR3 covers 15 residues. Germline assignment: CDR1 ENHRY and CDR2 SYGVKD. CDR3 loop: CAISEPGLAGPTQYF. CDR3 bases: TGTGCCATCAGTGAGCCGGGACTAGCGGGCCCTACGCAGTATTTT.

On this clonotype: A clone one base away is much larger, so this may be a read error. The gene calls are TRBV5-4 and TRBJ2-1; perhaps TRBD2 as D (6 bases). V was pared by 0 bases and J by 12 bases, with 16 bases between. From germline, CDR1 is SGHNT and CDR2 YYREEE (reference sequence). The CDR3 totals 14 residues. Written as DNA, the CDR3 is TGTGCCAGCAGCTTGGAAGGTTGGGGAGGTGGGCAGTTCTTC. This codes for CASSLEGWGGGQFF.

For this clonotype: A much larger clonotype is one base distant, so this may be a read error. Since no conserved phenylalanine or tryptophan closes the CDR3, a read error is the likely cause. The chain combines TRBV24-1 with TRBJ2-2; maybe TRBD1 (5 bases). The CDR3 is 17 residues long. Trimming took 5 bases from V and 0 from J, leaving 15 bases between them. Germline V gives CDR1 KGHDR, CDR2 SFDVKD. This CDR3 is CATSGGPGYANTGELFL. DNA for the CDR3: TGTGCCACCAGTGGCGGTCCAGGGTACGCGAACACCGGGGAGCTGTTTCTT.

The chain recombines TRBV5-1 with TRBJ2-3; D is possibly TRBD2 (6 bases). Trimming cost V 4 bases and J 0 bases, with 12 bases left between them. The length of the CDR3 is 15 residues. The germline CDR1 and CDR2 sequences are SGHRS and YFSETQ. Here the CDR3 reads CASSPGEVSTDTQYF. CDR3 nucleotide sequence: TGCGCCAGCAGCCCGGGGGAAGTGAGCACAGATACGCAGTATTTT.

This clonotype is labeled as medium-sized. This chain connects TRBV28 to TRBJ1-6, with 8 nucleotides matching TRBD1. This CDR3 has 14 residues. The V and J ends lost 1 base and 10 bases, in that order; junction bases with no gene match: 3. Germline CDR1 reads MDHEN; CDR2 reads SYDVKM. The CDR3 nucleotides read TGTGCCAGCAGTTTATCAGGGGGCCGCTCACCCCTCCACTTT. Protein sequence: CASSLSGGRSPLHF.

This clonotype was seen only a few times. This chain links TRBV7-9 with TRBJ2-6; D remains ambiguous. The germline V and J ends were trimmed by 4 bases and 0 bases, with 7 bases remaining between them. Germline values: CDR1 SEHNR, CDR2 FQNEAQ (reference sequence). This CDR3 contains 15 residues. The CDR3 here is CASSSSVSGANVLTF. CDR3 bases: TGTGCCAGCAGCTCCTCGGTCTCTGGGGCCAACGTCCTGACTTTC.

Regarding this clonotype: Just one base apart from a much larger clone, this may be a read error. Here the CDR3 reads CASKEDDNYGCTF. CDR3 nucleotides: TGTGCCAGCAAGGAGGACGACAACTATGGCTGCACCTTC. This chain uses TRBV28 with TRBJ1-2; D is undetermined. The CDR3 length is 13 residues. Germline V gives CDR1 MDHEN, CDR2 SYDVKM.

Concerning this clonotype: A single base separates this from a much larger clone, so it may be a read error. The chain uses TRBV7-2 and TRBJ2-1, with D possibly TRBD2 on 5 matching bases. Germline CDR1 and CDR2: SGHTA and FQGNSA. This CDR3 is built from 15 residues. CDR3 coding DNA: TGTGCCGGCAGCTTAAGCGGTTTCTCCTACAATGAGCAGTTCTTC. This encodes CAGSLSGFSYNEQFF.

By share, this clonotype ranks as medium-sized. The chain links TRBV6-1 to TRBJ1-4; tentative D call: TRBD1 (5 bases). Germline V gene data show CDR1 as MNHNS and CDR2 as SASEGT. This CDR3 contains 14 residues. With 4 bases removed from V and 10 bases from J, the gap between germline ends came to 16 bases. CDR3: CASSGDLLYGKLFF. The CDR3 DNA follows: TGTGCCAGCAGTGGGGACTTACTATATGGAAAACTGTTTTTT.

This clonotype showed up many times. The CDR3 here is CSASVVYRHGYTF. The CDR3 nucleotides read TGCAGTGCTAGTGTGGTTTATCGCCATGGCTACACCTTC. The chain joins TRBV20-1 to TRBJ1-2; D gene uncertain. Looked up from germline, CDR1 is DFQATT and CDR2 is SNEGSKA (reference sequence). The V gene lost 3 bases and the J gene lost 6 bases, with 14 bases spanning the gap. The CDR3 has 13 residues.

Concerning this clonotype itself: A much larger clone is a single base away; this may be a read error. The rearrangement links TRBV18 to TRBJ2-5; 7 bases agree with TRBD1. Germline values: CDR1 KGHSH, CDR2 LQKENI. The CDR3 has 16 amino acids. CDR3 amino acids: CASPPDRTGPLRTQYF. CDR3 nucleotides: TGTGCCAGCCCACCAGATCGGACAGGTCCGTTAAGGACCCAGTACTTC.

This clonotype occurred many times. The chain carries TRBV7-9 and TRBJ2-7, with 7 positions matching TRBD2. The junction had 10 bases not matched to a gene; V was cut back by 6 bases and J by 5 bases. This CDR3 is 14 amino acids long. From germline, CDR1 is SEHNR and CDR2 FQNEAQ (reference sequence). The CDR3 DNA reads TGTGCCAGCAGTTCCCGGACTAGAACAGACGAGCAGTACTTC. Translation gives CASSSRTRTDEQYF.

The CDR3 spells CANSPPYEQYF. The CDR3 DNA reads TGTGCCAACAGCCCTCCCTACGAGCAGTACTTC. This chain uses TRBV6-2 or TRBV6-3 with TRBJ2-7; D gene ambiguous. The CDR3 totals 11 residues. V lost 10 bases, J lost 2 bases, and 9 bases lay in between. Germline V CDR1 and CDR2: MNHEY, SVGEGT.